This T cell receptor (beta chain) is from a study of control samples from healthy donors and cancer patients. This CDR3 is built from 15 residues. Trimming pared 5 bases from V and 8 bases from J, leaving 19 bases between. Germline V CDR1 and CDR2: MNHNY, SVGAGI (reference sequence). The method was immunoSEQ multiplex PCR; TCRdb's version includes in-frame clones alone and lacks a portion of them. Of about 130,000 clones in the sample, about nine tenths are singletons; the top ten hold over 6.5%. This chain links TRBV6-6 with TRBJ2-1; D is possibly TRBD2 (7 bases). This sequence was found in a man between 50 and 59 years old with head and neck cancer. Sequenced input: PBMCs. The CDR3 bases are TGTGCCAGCAGTCCCGCGGGGGCCTTCGCCGATGAGCAGTTCTTC. It encodes CASSPAGAFADEQFF.